The T cell receptor beta chain described here comes from a study of identical twins. This clonotype has at least ten counts. The antigen is undetermined. Study-wide points: The degree of excess twin sharing was weaker in beta out-of-frame sequences. Low generation-probability sequences were in excess among twin-shared out-of-frame alpha sequences.

Germline V gene data show CDR1 as GTSNPN and CDR2 as SVGIG (reference sequence). V shed 0 bases and J shed 3 bases, with 12 bases lying between them. CDR3 length: 14 residues. Template switching added a universal primer site; cDNA carried unique molecular identifiers. One entry per CDR3 protein, called by TCRdb with MiXCR from the 5' RACE reads. The sample records over 200,000 distinct CDR3 sequences, around 9.6% being singletons. This chain joins TRBV30 and TRBJ2-7; D is unclear. The clonotype was recovered from a woman between 18 and 30 years old in good health. Sequenced material: memory (CD45RO+) T cells sorted from blood. CDR3 DNA: TGTGCCTGGAGTGTAAAGGGATCAGTCTACGAGCAGTACTTC. Amino acids: CAWSVKGSVYEQYF.